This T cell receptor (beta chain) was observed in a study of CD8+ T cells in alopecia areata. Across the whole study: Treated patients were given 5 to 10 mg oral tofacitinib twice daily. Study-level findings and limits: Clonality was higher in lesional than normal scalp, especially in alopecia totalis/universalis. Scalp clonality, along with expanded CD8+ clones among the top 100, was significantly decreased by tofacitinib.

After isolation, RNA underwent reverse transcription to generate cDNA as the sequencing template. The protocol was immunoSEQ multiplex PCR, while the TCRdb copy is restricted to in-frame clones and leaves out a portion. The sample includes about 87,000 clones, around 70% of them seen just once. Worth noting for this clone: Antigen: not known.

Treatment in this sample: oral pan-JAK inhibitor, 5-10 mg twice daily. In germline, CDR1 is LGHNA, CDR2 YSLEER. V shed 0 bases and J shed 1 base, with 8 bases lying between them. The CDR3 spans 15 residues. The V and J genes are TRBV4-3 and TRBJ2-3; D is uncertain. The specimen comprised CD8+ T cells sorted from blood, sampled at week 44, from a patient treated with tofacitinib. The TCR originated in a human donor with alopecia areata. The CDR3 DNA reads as TGCGCCAGCAGCCAAGAAACAGAGGGCACAGATACGCAGTATTTT. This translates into CASSQETEGTDTQYF.